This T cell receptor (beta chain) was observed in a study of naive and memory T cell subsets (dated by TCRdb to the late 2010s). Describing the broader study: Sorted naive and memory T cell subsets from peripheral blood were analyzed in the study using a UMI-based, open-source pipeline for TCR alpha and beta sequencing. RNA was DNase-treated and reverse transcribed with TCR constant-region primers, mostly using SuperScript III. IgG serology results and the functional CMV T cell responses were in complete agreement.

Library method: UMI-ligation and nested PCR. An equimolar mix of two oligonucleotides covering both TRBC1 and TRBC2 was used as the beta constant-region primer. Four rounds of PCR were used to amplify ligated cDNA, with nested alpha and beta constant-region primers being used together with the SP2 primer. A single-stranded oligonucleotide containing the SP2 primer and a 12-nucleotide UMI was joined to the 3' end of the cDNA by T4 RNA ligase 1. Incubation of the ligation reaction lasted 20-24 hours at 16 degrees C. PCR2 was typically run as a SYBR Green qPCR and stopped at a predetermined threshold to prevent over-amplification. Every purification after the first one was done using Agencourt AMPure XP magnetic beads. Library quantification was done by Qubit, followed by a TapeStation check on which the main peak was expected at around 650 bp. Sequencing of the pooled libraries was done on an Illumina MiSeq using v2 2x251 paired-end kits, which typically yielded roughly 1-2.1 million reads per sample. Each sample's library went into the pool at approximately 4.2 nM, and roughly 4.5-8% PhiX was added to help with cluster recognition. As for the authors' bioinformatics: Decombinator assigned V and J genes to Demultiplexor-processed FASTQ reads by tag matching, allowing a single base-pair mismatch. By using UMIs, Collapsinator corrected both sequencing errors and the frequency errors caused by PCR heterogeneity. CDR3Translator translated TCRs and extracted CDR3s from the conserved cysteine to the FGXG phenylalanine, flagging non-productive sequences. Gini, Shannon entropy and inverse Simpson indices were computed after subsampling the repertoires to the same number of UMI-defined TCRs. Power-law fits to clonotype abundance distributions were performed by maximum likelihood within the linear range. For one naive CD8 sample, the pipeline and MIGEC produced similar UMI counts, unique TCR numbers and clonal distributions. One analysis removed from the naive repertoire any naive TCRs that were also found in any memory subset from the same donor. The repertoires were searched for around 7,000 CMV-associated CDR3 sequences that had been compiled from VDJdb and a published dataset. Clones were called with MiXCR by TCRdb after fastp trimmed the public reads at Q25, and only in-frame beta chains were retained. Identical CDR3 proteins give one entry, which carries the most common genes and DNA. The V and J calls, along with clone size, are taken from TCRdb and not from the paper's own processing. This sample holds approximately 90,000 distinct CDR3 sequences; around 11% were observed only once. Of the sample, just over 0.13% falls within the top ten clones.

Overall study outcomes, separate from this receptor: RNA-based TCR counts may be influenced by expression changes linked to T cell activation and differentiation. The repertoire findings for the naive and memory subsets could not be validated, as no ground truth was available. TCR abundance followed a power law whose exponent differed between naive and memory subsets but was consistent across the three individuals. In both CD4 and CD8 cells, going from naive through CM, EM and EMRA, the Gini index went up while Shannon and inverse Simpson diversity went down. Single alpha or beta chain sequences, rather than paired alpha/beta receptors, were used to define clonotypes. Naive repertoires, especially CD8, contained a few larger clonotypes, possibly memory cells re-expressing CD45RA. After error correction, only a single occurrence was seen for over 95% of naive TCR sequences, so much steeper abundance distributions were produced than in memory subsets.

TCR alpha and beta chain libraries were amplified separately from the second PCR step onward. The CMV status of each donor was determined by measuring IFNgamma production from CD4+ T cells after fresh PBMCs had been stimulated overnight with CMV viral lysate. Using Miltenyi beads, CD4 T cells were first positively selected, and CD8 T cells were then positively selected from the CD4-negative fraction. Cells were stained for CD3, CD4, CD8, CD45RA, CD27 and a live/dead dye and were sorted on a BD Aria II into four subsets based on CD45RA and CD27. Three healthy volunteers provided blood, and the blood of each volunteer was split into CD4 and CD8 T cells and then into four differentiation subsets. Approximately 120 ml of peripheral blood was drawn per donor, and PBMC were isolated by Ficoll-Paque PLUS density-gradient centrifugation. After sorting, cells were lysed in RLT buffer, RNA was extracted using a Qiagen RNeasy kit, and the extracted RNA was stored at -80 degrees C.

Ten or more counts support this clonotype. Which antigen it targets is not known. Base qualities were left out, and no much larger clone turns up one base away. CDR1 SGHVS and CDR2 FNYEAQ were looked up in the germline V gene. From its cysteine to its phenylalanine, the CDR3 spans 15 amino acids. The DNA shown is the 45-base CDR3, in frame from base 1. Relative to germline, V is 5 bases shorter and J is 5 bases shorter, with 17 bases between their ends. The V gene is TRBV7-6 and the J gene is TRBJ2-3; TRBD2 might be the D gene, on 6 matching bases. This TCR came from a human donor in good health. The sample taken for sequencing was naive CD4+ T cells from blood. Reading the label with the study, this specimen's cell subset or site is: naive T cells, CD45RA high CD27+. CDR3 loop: CASSLDGGREDTQYF. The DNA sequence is TGTGCCAGCAGCCTCGACGGGGGTCGGGAAGATACGCAGTATTTT.